Below, one TCR beta chain is given with its context. The data were obtained in a study of blood T cell repertoires in COVID-19. The CDR3 spans 10 residues. Looked up from germline, CDR1 is LGHNT and CDR2 is FRNRAP. The V gene lost 7 bases and the J gene lost 8 bases, with 7 bases spanning the gap. Generated by immunoSEQ multiplex PCR, the TCRdb table keeps only in-frame clones and is missing some. This sample has 150,000 to 180,000 clones, with about 86% found just once. Clinical histories supplied by participants themselves formed the basis of cohort assignment. Sample: PBMCs or T cells enriched from blood (not recorded which). The receptor's source is a man aged 45-65 years who had recovered from COVID-19. The chain carries TRBV12-5 and TRBJ2-3; D not resolved. CDR3 amino acids: CASAGGTQYF. The CDR3 DNA sequence: TGTGCTAGTGCCGGCGGTACGCAGTATTTT.